The subject of this entry is one T cell receptor (beta chain). This sample stems from a study of healthy donors' naive CD4 and CD8 T cells. This CDR3 region has 16 residues. V was clipped by 2 bases and J by 0 bases; unmatched bases: 4. Germline CDR1 reads MDHEN; CDR2 reads SYDVKM. Each TCR library used approximately 500 ng of total RNA and a linear amplification protocol. TCRdb reanalysed the reads using MiXCR and keeps one entry per CDR3 protein. The sample consists of roughly 200,000 distinct CDR3 sequences, 65% to 75% of them appearing once. Sequenced sample: naive CD4+ and CD8+ T cells sorted from blood, pooled from several donors. The chain combines TRBV28 with TRBJ1-1, with 9 bases identical to TRBD1. This receptor was obtained from a pool of human donors in good health; the sample pools cells from several healthy donors. The CDR3 nucleotides are TGTGCCAGCAGTTTACGAGGGACAGGGCTGAACACTGAAGCTTTCTTT. It encodes CASSLRGTGLNTEAFF.